This T cell receptor (beta chain) was sequenced during a study of T-cell memory formation after mild COVID-19 (dated by TCRdb to about 2021). Describing the broader study: Most TCR sequence clusters were specific to one of the two donors. Two young, previously healthy adult volunteers made up the cohort, one male and one female. In a couple of donors, T-cell clones that expanded and contracted after mild COVID-19 were followed by sequencing TCRalpha and TCRbeta repertoires longitudinally. Overall study outcomes, separate from this receptor: Contracting CD4+ clones turned up mainly in the CM and EM memory subsets, whereas EMRA was where CD8+ clones were enriched. The study covered only a couple of mild cases, and larger cohorts including severe cases with pre-infection samples were considered necessary. SARS-CoV-2 specificity was not confirmed for the second-wave clones peaking on day 37. Some responding clones were detected in pre-infection memory, suggesting pre-existing cross-reactive memory T cells joined the SARS-CoV-2 response. Balanced CD4/CD8 phenotypes were observed for clones contracting from day 15 to 85, whereas a bias towards CD4+ was observed for a second wave of clones expanding from day 15 to 37.

Sequencing used an Illumina NovaSeq 6000. TCRalpha and TCRbeta cDNA libraries were built by 5'RACE with constant-segment primers, adding sample barcodes and unique molecular identifiers. RNA was extracted from every sample with Trizol reagent. The libraries were amplified in two PCR steps, and the second step added a second sample barcode and Illumina TruSeq adapters. Sequencing of the libraries was done on an Illumina NovaSeq, producing 2 x 150 bp paired-end reads. In the paper's pipeline: Reads were demultiplexed and collapsed into UMI-guided consensus sequences with migec v1.2.7. Using mixcr v2.1.11, the UMI consensuses were aligned to TRA and TRB V and J templates and assembled into clonotypes. Clonotypes were classified as expanded or contracted when called significant by both edgeR and NoisET, with noise models trained on biological replicates. For edgeR calls, a false discovery rate-adjusted p below 0.01 and a log2 fold-change threshold of 1 were applied. PCA with hierarchical clustering of max-normalized trajectories of the 1000 most abundant clonotypes was used as exploratory dynamics analysis. Each responding clone was given a CD4 or CD8 phenotype based on the CD4+ and CD8+ repertoires, which had been sequenced separately. Using fastp trimming at Q25 and MiXCR clonotype assembly, TCRdb reanalyzed the public sequencing data and kept in-frame beta chains. Each record represents a unique CDR3 protein, reported with the most common genes and DNA among its rows. TCRdb's processing, not the study's, gives the V and J calls here. The sample table records 300,000 to 400,000 distinct CDR3 sequences; under 30% of these occur just once. Of the sample, roughly 14% falls within the top ten clones.

This clonotype was detected ten times or more. Its antigen has not been determined. No base quality values were provided; no much bigger clone lies one nucleotide off. Ficoll-Paque density gradient centrifugation was the method used to isolate PBMCs. Trimming at the junction amounts to 5 bases on V and 2 bases on J, and the germline ends lie 13 bases apart. Including the terminal cysteine and phenylalanine, the CDR3 comprises 14 residues. Only the CDR3 portion is preserved as DNA: 42 bases, with reading frame beginning at the first base. CDR1 and CDR2 (LNHNV, YYDKDF) derive from the germline V gene (reference sequence).

The chain couples TRBV15 to TRBJ2-7; TRBD1 might be the D gene, on 6 matching bases. Source material: PBMCs or a T cell subset sorted from them (not recorded which). The sequence came from an adult woman who had mild COVID-19 (a few samples of this study predate the infection). The sample titles of this study are shuffled in the database, so cell type and time point are left out; the donor was told from shared clones. The nucleotide sequence is given as TGTGCCACCAGCCGAACCAGGACAGCCTACGAGCAGTACTTC. The encoded protein is CATSRTRTAYEQYF.